Each of the 22 T cell receptor beta chains below was sequenced from the same sample in a study of technical replicates of blood from several donors (dated by TCRdb to the late 2010s). The library relied on the immunoSEQ multiplex PCR assay. In TCRdb, the immuneACCESS table is reduced to in-frame sequences with V and J assigned. These tables do not hold every clone; where another copy was compared, an unresolved V gene accounts for under half, and the others remain unexplained. Counted in this sample were about 61,000 clones; roughly 97% of them appeared once. The top ten hold over 0.15% of the sample. Sequenced input: T cells isolated from PBMCs. The receptor set was obtained from a human donor in good health.

The gene calls are TRBV5-3 and TRBJ1-1, with D possibly TRBD1 on 5 matching bases. TRBV5-3 is labeled an ORF, and its function is uncertain. The CDR3 loop spans 16 amino acids. Trimming took 3 bases from V and 11 from J, leaving 26 bases between them. CDR3 bases: TGTGCCAGAAGCTGGGGGACTTTAAGGACCCTCACGTCGGCTTTCTTT. Its protein product is CARSWGTLRTLTSAFF.

This sequence joins TRBV15 and TRBJ2-2, with 7 bases fitting TRBD1. Germline V CDR1 and CDR2: LNHNV, YYDKDF (reference sequence). The CDR3 runs to 15 residues. With 3 bases clipped from V and 0 bases from J, the junction kept 1 base outside the gene matches. Here the CDR3 reads CATSRTGSNTGELFF. CDR3 DNA: TGTGCCACCAGCAGGACAGGGTCGAACACCGGGGAGCTGTTTTTT.

The chain couples TRBV4-1 to TRBJ2-2, with 9 bases identical to TRBD2. The CDR3 sequence is 19 residues long. J was trimmed by 7 bases and V by 0 bases; bases with no gene match: 15. Germline V gene sequence: CDR1 MGHRA, CDR2 YSYEKL. The CDR3 loop reads CASSQDLRLAGRNHGELFF. CDR3 coding DNA: TGCGCCAGCAGCCAAGATCTTCGTCTAGCGGGGAGAAATCACGGGGAGCTGTTTTTT.

This clone occurred once. The chain carries TRBV5-6 and TRBJ2-7; no definite D call. The CDR3 length is 16 residues. V dropped 4 bases and J dropped 0 bases, with 17 bases sitting between them. Germline CDR1 and CDR2: SGHDT and YYEEEE. CDR3 nucleotides: TGTGCCAGCAGCATTGCTCCACACGTTTACTCCTACGAGCAGTACTTC. The encoded protein is CASSIAPHVYSYEQYF. Full variable domain (remainder filled in from reference TRBV5-6 and TRBJ2-7): DAGVTQSPTHLIKTRGQQVTLRCSPKSGHDTVSWYQQALGQGPQFIFQYYEEEERQRGNFPDRFSGHQFPNYSSELNVNALLLGDSALYLCASSIAPHVYSYEQYFGPGTRLTVT.

CDR3 DNA sequence: TGTGCCAGCAGTGTCTTCGGGGGTTCCTACGAGCAGTACTTC. It codes for CASSVFGGSYEQYF. The chain carries TRBV6-1 and TRBJ2-7; maybe TRBD2 (6 bases). From germline, CDR1 is MNHNS and CDR2 SASEGT. CDR3 length: 14 amino acids. V dropped 4 bases and J dropped 1 base, with 11 bases sitting between them.

This clone was seen a single time. The chain carries TRBV13 and TRBJ2-2; a weak D match, TRBD1 (6 bases). CDR3 size: 19 residues. The germline CDR1 and CDR2 sequences are PRHDT and FYEKMQ (reference sequence). V lost 6 bases and J 0 bases, leaving 23 bases between the germline ends. The CDR3 here is CASRKLFGGGGSNTGELFF. CDR3 bases: TGTGCCAGCAGGAAATTATTTGGCGGTGGGGGCTCGAACACCGGGGAGCTGTTTTTT.

V is TRBV29-1 and J is TRBJ2-7; 9 nucleotides align to TRBD2. The germline gives CDR1 SQVTM, CDR2 ANQGSEA. The V segment lost 4 bases and the J segment 3 bases; nucleotides outside the gene matches: 10. The CDR3 runs 15 residues. CDR3 DNA: TGCAGCGTTGCCCCGGGACTAGCCAAACACTACGAGCAGTACTTC. This sequence encodes CSVAPGLAKHYEQYF.

The rearrangement joins TRBV2 to TRBJ2-7; D gene ambiguous. Between the trimmed V and J ends, which lost 8 bases and 3 bases, there was a span of 11 bases. The CDR3 runs to 12 residues. The germline gives CDR1 SNHLY, CDR2 FYNNEI. CDR3 bases: TGTGCCAGCTTAACAGTAAACTACGAGCAGTACTTC. Translation: CASLTVNYEQYF.

This chain connects TRBV30 to TRBJ1-2, with 12 bases aligning to TRBD1. The germline CDR1 and CDR2 sequences are GTSNPN and SVGIG (reference sequence). V shed 4 bases, J shed 4 bases, and the junction held 4 bases outside the gene matches. The CDR3 contains 14 residues. The CDR3 DNA is TGTGCCTGGAAAGGGACAGGGGGCATCTATGGCTACACCTTC. Translation gives CAWKGTGGIYGYTF.

V is TRBV15 and J is TRBJ1-1; no reliable D call. V was pared by 3 bases and J by 0 bases, with 11 bases between. The CDR3 totals 15 residues. Germline CDR1 LNHNV, CDR2 YYDKDF (reference sequence). The CDR3 loop reads CATSRLVQMNTEAFF. CDR3 nucleotide sequence: TGTGCCACCAGCAGGTTGGTACAGATGAACACTGAAGCTTTCTTT.

The chain uses TRBV19 and TRBJ2-7, with TRBD1 matching over 9 bases. J was trimmed by 4 bases and V by 5 bases; bases with no gene match: 3. The CDR3 sequence is 13 residues long. Germline lookup yields CDR1 LNHDA and CDR2 SQIVND (reference sequence). The chain's CDR3 is CASSDRGTYEQYF. The CDR3 DNA follows: TGTGCCAGTAGTGACAGGGGGACGTACGAGCAGTACTTC.

The CDR3 loop is CASSLAGIANYGYTF. DNA for the CDR3: TGCGCCAGCAGCTTGGCGGGGATCGCTAACTATGGCTACACCTTC. V usage is TRBV5-1 and J usage is TRBJ1-2; D not resolved. Germline assignment: CDR1 SGHRS and CDR2 YFSETQ. CDR3 size: 15 residues. Trimming cost V 0 bases and J 0 bases, with 9 bases left between them.

V gene TRBV10-1 combines with J gene TRBJ2-4, with 7 positions matching TRBD1. The CDR3 covers 15 residues. Trimming took 4 bases from V and 4 from J; bases not matched to a gene: 7. The germline V gene encodes CDR1 WNHNN and CDR2 SYGVQD (reference sequence). The chain's CDR3 is CASSATGTAKNIQYF. The CDR3 DNA sequence: TGCGCCAGCAGTGCTACCGGGACAGCTAAAAACATTCAGTACTTC.

This clone was seen a handful of times. The V call is TRBV6-5, the J call TRBJ1-4; 12 nucleotides match TRBD1. The CDR3 covers 13 residues. Germline lookup yields CDR1 MNHEY and CDR2 SVGAGI. The ends lost 5 bases at V and 8 bases at J; junction bases unmatched: 0. CDR3: CASSGTGGEKLFF. The CDR3 DNA is TGTGCCAGCAGTGGGACAGGGGGCGAAAAACTGTTTTTT.

This clone has only one observation. The chain carries TRBV4-1 and TRBJ2-2; 10 bases are shared with TRBD2. The CDR3 is 17 amino acids. The V gene's germline CDR1 is MGHRA and CDR2 YSYEKL. J was trimmed by 5 bases and V by 4 bases; bases with no gene match: 10. DNA for the CDR3: TGCGCCAGCAGCCTATTGTCCCCGACTAGCGGGACCGGGGAGCTGTTTTTT. It is translated as CASSLLSPTSGTGELFF.

In this sample, this clone turned up once. DNA of the CDR3: TGCGCCAGCAGCCTACTGGGAGTCGGGCAGTTCTTC. Protein: CASSLLGVGQFF. The chain links TRBV5-1 to TRBJ2-1; maybe TRBD2 (5 bases). The CDR3 spans 12 residues. Per the germline V gene, CDR1 is SGHRS and CDR2 is YFSETQ. The germline V and J ends were trimmed by 4 bases and 12 bases, with 14 bases remaining between them.

The chain couples TRBV11-2 to TRBJ1-2, with no clear D. Trimming removed 5 bases at V and 6 bases at J, with 7 bases between. Germline values: CDR1 SGHAT, CDR2 FQNNGV. CDR3 length equals 11 residues. The CDR3 coding sequence is TGTGCCAGCAGCCCGAGAGATGGCTACACCTTC. As protein: CASSPRDGYTF.

V gene TRBV27 combines with J gene TRBJ2-6, with D maybe TRBD2 (5 bases). Germline CDR1 is MNHEY and CDR2 is SMNVEV (reference sequence). This CDR3 region has 16 residues. V dropped 7 bases and J dropped 0 bases, with 13 bases sitting between them. The CDR3: CASTFIGGSGANVLTF. The CDR3 DNA sequence: TGTGCCAGCACCTTTATCGGAGGCTCTGGGGCCAACGTCCTGACTTTC.

The V gene is TRBV28, the J gene TRBJ2-6; 9 nucleotides align to TRBD1. Germline V CDR1 and CDR2: MDHEN, SYDVKM. The CDR3 consists of 19 residues. V lost 4 bases, J lost 1 base, and 11 bases stayed unmatched. CDR3 nucleotides: TGTGCCAGCAGTTCAAACAGGGGGCTCGCAATTTCTGGGGCCAACGTCCTGACTTTC. Residues: CASSSNRGLAISGANVLTF.

This chain uses TRBV10-3 with TRBJ1-3; D is undetermined. Germline assignment: CDR1 ENHRY and CDR2 SYGVKD. This CDR3 comprises 12 residues. The V gene lost 3 bases and the J gene lost 3 bases, with 3 bases spanning the gap. This chain's CDR3 is CAISEYGNTIYF. The CDR3 coding sequence is TGTGCCATCAGTGAATATGGAAACACCATATATTTT.

J is TRBJ2-3 and V is TRBV7-2; D uncertain. In germline, CDR1 is SGHTA, CDR2 FQGNSA. This CDR3 region has 12 residues. V gave up 2 bases and J gave up 4 bases, with 4 bases separating them. The chain's CDR3 is CASSLTADTQYF. CDR3 nucleotide sequence: TGTGCCAGCAGCTTAACGGCAGATACGCAGTATTTT.

The gene calls are TRBV28 and TRBJ2-3; 12 bases fit TRBD2. With 7 bases clipped from V and 4 bases from J, the junction kept 9 bases outside the gene matches. This CDR3 spans 16 amino acids. CDR1 and CDR2 (germline): MDHEN, SYDVKM. CDR3 in DNA: TGTGCCAGCACTCTGACTAGCGGGAGTCTCGCAGATACGCAGTATTTT. Translating gives CASTLTSGSLADTQYF.